This T cell receptor (beta chain) was retrieved from a study of OX40 agonist ivuxolimab in advanced cancers. For the study at large: One patient with hepatocellular carcinoma and two with cutaneous melanoma, three in all, had partial responses. Overall study results and limits: Clonal expansion by week 6 occurred in CD4+ and CD8+ blood T cells (at 0.1 to 3.0 mg/kg). Among the lowest peripheral clonal expansion occurred in 0.1-3.0 mg/kg partial responders.

Details on this clone: Its antigen is still unknown.

CDR1 is SGHTA and CDR2 is FQGTGA in the germline V gene. The CDR3 is 11 residues long. The V and J ends lost 5 bases and 4 bases respectively, with 4 bases between them. Sequencing was performed with immunoSEQ multiplex PCR; in TCRdb, only in-frame clones are kept and a portion is missing. Here the sample spans some 64,000 clones, under 95% being singletons. This TCR was sampled from an adult with an advanced solid tumor such as melanoma, head and neck, liver or kidney cancer. J is TRBJ2-3 and V is TRBV7-3; D not certain. Sequenced material: CD4+ or CD8+ T cells sorted from blood, taken in a trial of the OX40 agonist ivuxolimab. This CDR3 is CASSLSDTQYF. The CDR3 DNA reads as TGTGCCAGCAGCCTTTCAGATACGCAGTATTTT.